This T cell receptor beta chain was retrieved from a study of blood T cells in healthy people across ages. Combining a sample-barcoded 5' primer with a J-beta primer mix, a second PCR ran for roughly 7 to 11 cycles. The authors tagged each cDNA molecule using a template-switch adaptor with 12 random nucleotides. TCRdb reprocessed the 5' RACE reads via MiXCR and lists one record per CDR3 protein. The data hold roughly 560,000 distinct CDR3 sequences, with 24% observed a single time. CDR1 is MRHNA, CDR2 SNTAGT, per germline. This CDR3 comprises 13 residues. Trimming removed 0 bases from V and 8 bases from J; junction bases left unmatched: 2. This same sample was also part of a study on T cells of mothers and their children. From that study: Maternal samples each gave over 9 million TCR beta CDR3 reads, and child samples several million each.

Sequences were obtained from blood. This chain joins TRBV6-4 and TRBJ1-1, with 8 bases fitting TRBD1. The TCR comes from a boy younger than 18 in good health. CDR3 nucleotide sequence: TGTGCCAGCAGTGACTCCGGACAGGGCGAAGCTTTCTTT. Its protein is CASSDSGQGEAFF.